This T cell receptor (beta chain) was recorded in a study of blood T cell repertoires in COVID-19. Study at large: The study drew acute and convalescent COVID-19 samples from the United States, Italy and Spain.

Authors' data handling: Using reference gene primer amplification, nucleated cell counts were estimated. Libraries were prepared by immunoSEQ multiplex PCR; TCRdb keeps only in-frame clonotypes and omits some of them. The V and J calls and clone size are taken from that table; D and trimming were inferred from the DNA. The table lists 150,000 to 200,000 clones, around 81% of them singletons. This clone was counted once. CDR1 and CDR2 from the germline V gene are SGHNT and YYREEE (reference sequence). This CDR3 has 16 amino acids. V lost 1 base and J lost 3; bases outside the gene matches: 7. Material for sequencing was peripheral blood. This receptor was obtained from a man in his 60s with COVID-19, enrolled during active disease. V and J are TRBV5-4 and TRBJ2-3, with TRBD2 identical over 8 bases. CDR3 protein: CASSLPGLAQTDTQYF. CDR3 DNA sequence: TGTGCCAGCAGCTTGCCCGGACTAGCTCAAACAGATACGCAGTATTTT.